Listed here are 18 T cell receptor beta chains from one sample, sequenced in a study of shared clonotypes between healthy human individuals. Libraries were prepared by immunoSEQ multiplex PCR; TCRdb keeps only in-frame clonotypes and omits some of them. The table records fewer than 400,000 clones, around two thirds of them present only once. The specimen was memory CD4+ T cells sorted from blood. Subset: CD45RA-negative fraction. The receptors stem from a man aged 25-45 years in good health.

This chain links TRBV25-1 with TRBJ2-5, with TRBD2 as a possible D gene (5 bases). The germline V gene encodes CDR1 MGHDK and CDR2 SYGVNS. With 2 bases removed from V and 5 bases from J, the gap between germline ends came to 12 bases. The CDR3 spans 14 residues. The CDR3 region has the DNA TGTGCCAGCAGTGAAACTAGGCCTGGGGAGACCCAGTACTTC. Its protein is CASSETRPGETQYF.

V and J are TRBV5-1 and TRBJ2-7, with D possibly matching TRBD1 (6 bases). This CDR3 has 14 residues. Trimming shortened V by 4 bases and J by 6 bases, and 17 bases separated the two germline ends. Germline V gives CDR1 SGHRS, CDR2 YFSETQ. The CDR3 nucleotides are TGCGCCAGCAGCCCCGGGACACACGCTTTCGAGCAGTACTTC. As protein: CASSPGTHAFEQYF.

This chain joins TRBV29-1 and TRBJ2-7; tentative D call: TRBD1 (7 bases). V lost 6 bases, J lost 2 bases, and 11 bases lay in between. Germline V gene sequence: CDR1 SQVTM, CDR2 ANQGSEA. The length of the CDR3 is 12 residues. CDR3 sequence (DNA): TGCAGCGTCATCAGGGGGGCCTACGAGCAGTACTTC. It yields the protein CSVIRGAYEQYF.

This chain links TRBV5-1 with TRBJ2-7; D not certain. Per germline, CDR1 SGHRS and CDR2 YFSETQ. Deletions cut 1 base from V and 2 bases from J, with 10 bases between. CDR3 length: 14 residues. CDR3 residues: CASSLQPRAYEQYF. In DNA form, the CDR3 reads TGCGCCAGCAGCTTGCAGCCGAGAGCCTACGAGCAGTACTTC.

CDR3 sequence (DNA): TGTGCCAGCCGACAGGGTTTCAATCAGCCCCAGCATTTT. Residues: CASRQGFNQPQHF. V gene TRBV6-6 combines with J gene TRBJ1-5; 7 bases are shared with TRBD1. Germline CDR1 MNHNY, CDR2 SVGAGI (reference sequence). The CDR3 sequence is 13 residues long. V was pared by 8 bases and J by 3 bases, with 4 bases of the junction left unmatched.

V gene TRBV4-3 combines with J gene TRBJ1-1, with D unclear. The V end was cut by 3 bases, the J end by 6 bases, with 17 bases between. The CDR3 is 15 residues long. Germline V lookup: CDR1 LGHNA, CDR2 YSLEER. The CDR3 DNA reads TGCGCCAGCAGCCACCTAGTGGGTACGCGGGCTGAAGCTTTCTTT. Translating gives CASSHLVGTRAEAFF.

The chain combines TRBV6-1 with TRBJ2-1, with D unresolved. From germline, CDR1 is MNHNS and CDR2 SASEGT. Trimming cost V 0 bases and J 7 bases, with 7 bases left between them. This CDR3 contains 13 residues. Here the CDR3 DNA reads TGTGCCAGCAGTGAAGCTCCCTTTAATGAGCAGTTCTTC. It codes for CASSEAPFNEQFF.

This clone has only a few counts. The chain is built from TRBV9 and TRBJ1-1; D gene unclear. The V and J ends lost 0 bases and 6 bases respectively, with 18 bases between them. CDR3 length: 16 residues. CDR1 and CDR2 (germline): SGDLS, YYNGEE. The CDR3 DNA is TGTGCCAGCAGCGTAGGTGGGGAGATATTCGACGCTGAAGCTTTCTTT. Translating it yields CASSVGGEIFDAEAFF.

This clone was found many times. The chain has TRBV4-2 and TRBJ2-3; 7 bases align to TRBD2. The CDR3 runs 14 residues. Germline trimming cut 0 bases from V and 9 bases from J; bases unmatched to any gene: 6. Germline CDR1 LGHNA, CDR2 YNFKEQ. Written as DNA, the CDR3 is TGTGCCAGCAGCCAAGATCGGGGGGATAAGACGCAGTATTTT. It is translated as CASSQDRGDKTQYF.

This clone occurred a few times. The rearrangement joins TRBV5-6 to TRBJ2-7; D gene unclear. The CDR3 spans 12 residues. Germline V gene sequence: CDR1 SGHDT, CDR2 YYEEEE. Trimming left V 0 bases short and J 7 bases short, with 8 bases between. In DNA form, the CDR3 reads TGTGCCAGCAGCTTGGTGGCTCGGGAGCAGTACTTC. Translating gives CASSLVAREQYF.

The V call is TRBV7-6, the J call TRBJ1-2, with no clear D. Germline loops: CDR1 SGHVS, CDR2 FNYEAQ. V shed 0 bases and J shed 8 bases, with 13 bases lying between them. This CDR3 region has 14 residues. The CDR3 coding sequence is TGTGCCAGCAGCTTAGCGGCTTCGGGTAGAGGCTACACCTTC. Its protein product is CASSLAASGRGYTF.

The chain uses TRBV7-8 and TRBJ2-3, with D maybe TRBD1 (6 bases). CDR1 and CDR2 (germline): SGHVS, FQNEAQ. The CDR3 spans 14 residues. The V and J ends lost 3 bases and 2 bases respectively, with 9 bases between them. CDR3 nucleotides: TGTGCCAGCAGCTTCGGACAGAACACAGATACGCAGTATTTT. Translated: CASSFGQNTDTQYF.

The chain links TRBV28 to TRBJ2-3; TRBD2 matches 15 bases. CDR3 length equals 16 residues. The trim removed 7 bases at V and 4 bases at J, leaving 6 bases unmatched. The germline V gene encodes CDR1 MDHEN and CDR2 SYDVKM. The CDR3 sequence is CASTEGLAGGSDTQYF. The CDR3 DNA sequence: TGTGCCAGCACCGAGGGACTAGCGGGAGGATCAGATACGCAGTATTTT.

The genes are TRBV18 and TRBJ2-2, with a possible D match to TRBD1 (6 bases). This CDR3 spans 11 amino acids. Germline V gene sequence: CDR1 KGHSH, CDR2 LQKENI. The germline V and J ends were trimmed by 5 bases and 9 bases, with 7 bases remaining between them. The CDR3 DNA sequence: TGTGCCAGCTCAGGGGGCCGGGAGCTGTTTTTT. It yields the protein CASSGGRELFF. Together with reference TRBV18 and TRBJ2-2, the CDR3 gives the full variable domain: NAGVMQNPRHLVRRRGQEARLRCSPMKGHSHVYWYRQLPEEGLKFMVYLQKENIIDESGMPKERFSAEFPKEGPSILRIQQVVRGDSAAYFCASSGGRELFFGEGSRLTVL.

This chain links TRBV6-5 with TRBJ2-5; 9 bases fit TRBD2. This CDR3 contains 15 residues. From germline, CDR1 is MNHEY and CDR2 SVGAGI. V shed 0 bases, J shed 5 bases, and the junction held 4 bases outside the gene matches. The CDR3 is CASSYSPSGRETQYF. In DNA form, the CDR3 reads TGTGCCAGCAGTTACTCTCCGAGCGGGAGGGAGACCCAGTACTTC.

In DNA form, the CDR3 reads TGTGCCAGCAGTTACGATCAAAGGGGAAGGTATGGCTACACCTTC. Protein: CASSYDQRGRYGYTF. This rearrangement joins TRBV6-5 to TRBJ1-2; possibly TRBD1 for D (5 bases). In germline, CDR1 is MNHEY, CDR2 SVGAGI. The CDR3 is 15 amino acids. The ends were cut back, 2 bases at V and 5 bases at J, with 15 bases in the middle.

In this sample, this clone turned up once. This chain uses TRBV6-1 with TRBJ1-2; weak D call: TRBD1 (5 bases). The germline V gene has CDR1 MNHNS and CDR2 SASEGT. The germline V and J ends were trimmed by 6 bases and 8 bases, with 10 bases remaining between them. The CDR3 contains 11 residues. The CDR3 loop reads CASRTDGGYTF. The CDR3 DNA reads as TGTGCCAGCAGGACAGATGGGGGCTACACCTTC.

As concerns this clone: Other nucleotide sequences from this sample produce the same CDR3. This rearrangement joins TRBV14 to TRBJ1-1; TRBD1 aligns across 12 bases. Germline loops: CDR1 SGHDN, CDR2 FVKESK. This CDR3 is built from 16 residues. With V trimmed by 3 bases and J by 1 base, 3 bases remained unmatched. The CDR3 reads CASSHGTGGWNTEAFF. The CDR3 bases are TGTGCCAGCAGCCACGGGACAGGGGGCTGGAACACTGAAGCTTTCTTT.